These T cell receptor beta chains were read from a single sample in a study of response to subunit inactivated influenza vaccine. Each CDR3 protein is one row after TCRdb ran MiXCR on the RT-PCR reads. In the table there are more than 550,000 distinct CDR3 sequences, 12% of which are singletons. The specimen comprised PBMCs from blood, sampled on the day of vaccination. The origin of the receptors is a man in his fifties who received an inactivated influenza vaccine. Both conserved end residues are part of each CDR3.

>TRBV27|19|TRBJ2-1
CASSVLPLAGVTGYNEQFF
>TRBV12-3/TRBV12-4|15|TRBJ2-1
CASSTGGYSYNEQFF
>TRBV24-1|14|TRBJ2-1
CATSGQWFNNEQFF
>TRBV20-1|12|TRBJ2-3
CSARRITDTQYF
>TRBV20-1|17|TRBJ2-1
CSASRPIGAGGLGEQFF
>TRBV7-2|15|TRBJ2-5
CASSLVSGGKETQYF
>TRBV10-1|13|TRBJ2-5
CASSVTRGETQYF
>TRBV12-3/TRBV12-4|15|TRBJ2-3
CASSLSPQGTDTQYF
>TRBV20-1|18|TRBJ2-1
CSAIVALAATSSYNEQFF
>TRBV20-1|16|TRBJ1-5
CSARDHGGRINQPQHF
>TRBV4-2|17|TRBJ2-1
CASSHSFQELGVNEQFF